This T cell receptor (beta chain) was recovered during a study of graft-versus-host responses after intestinal transplantation. Broader study findings: Recipient marrow harbored GvH clones, some of which surfaced first in ileum or blood. Early post-transplant falls in HvG clones accompanied the peak levels of circulating GvH clones.

The protocol was immunoSEQ multiplex PCR, while the TCRdb copy is restricted to in-frame clones and leaves out a portion. The sample records about 39,000 clones, roughly 91% being singletons. As to this clone: As yet, its antigen is unknown.

The clonotype was recovered from a human patient who received an intestinal transplant, so some T cells may come from the graft donor. The sample here was PBMCs, taken 260 to 280 days after transplant.

The CDR3 nucleotides read TGTGCCAGCAGCTTGGCAGGGGCCACAGATACGCAGTATTTT. Amino acid sequence: CASSLAGATDTQYF. The rearrangement links TRBV5-8 to TRBJ2-3; the D gene is possibly TRBD1 (6 bases). Deletions cut 0 bases from V and 2 bases from J, with 7 bases between. There are 14 residues in the CDR3. Germline lookup yields CDR1 SGHTS and CDR2 YDEGEE.